Reported below is one T cell receptor beta chain. TCRdb reprocessed the PCR reads via MiXCR and lists one record per CDR3 protein. The profile covers about 100,000 distinct CDR3 sequences, with roughly half appearing a single time and over 10% taken by the ten largest. This sample is part of a study of CDR3 diversity in severe acne. The specimen was blood. The origin of this receptor is a male donor with acne.

The CDR3 here is CASSEAGGQETQYF. The CDR3 coding sequence is TGTGCCAGCAGCGAAGCAGGGGGCCAAGAGACCCAGTACTTC. The V and J genes are TRBV7-3 and TRBJ2-5, with 7 bases aligning to TRBD1. The V and J ends lost 5 bases and 1 base, in that order; junction bases with no gene match: 4. The CDR3 is 14 amino acids. Germline values: CDR1 SGHTA, CDR2 FQGTGA. Together with reference TRBV7-3 and TRBJ2-5, the CDR3 gives the full variable domain: GAGVSQTPSNKVTEKGKYVELRCDPISGHTALYWYRQSLGQGPEFLIYFQGTGAADDSGLPNDRFFAVRPEGSVSTLKIQRTERGDSAVYLCASSEAGGQETQYFGPGTRLLVL.